This paragraph reports one TCR beta chain. What it binds is not known. The same CDR3 can be traced to other DNA sequences in this sample. Sequencing relied on a cDNA template that was reverse transcribed from extracted RNA. Measured with immunoSEQ multiplex PCR; TCRdb has only the in-frame clones, and not every one. The table includes approximately 91,000 clones, 35% to 45% detected once. The data stem from a study of CD8+ T cells in alopecia areata. Study-wide results and limits: Scalp data also include sequences from resident alphabeta T cells of normal skin. Normal scalp had lower clonality than lesional scalp, with alopecia totalis/universalis lesions showing this most strongly.

The receptor was derived from a human donor with alopecia areata. Source material: CD4+ T cells sorted from blood.

The CDR3: CSVVGGTEAFF. Here the CDR3 DNA reads TGCAGCGTTGTGGGGGGCACTGAAGCTTTCTTT. V and J are TRBV29-1 and TRBJ1-1; weak D call: TRBD1 (5 bases). The CDR3 has 11 amino acids. Germline V lookup: CDR1 SQVTM, CDR2 ANQGSEA. The germline V and J ends were trimmed by 4 bases and 4 bases, with 7 bases remaining between them.